The 29 T cell receptor beta chains presented below share a single source sample, sequenced in a study of tumor and adjacent non-tumor tissue in lung cancer. No cell sorting was done before RNA was extracted from the tissue. Distant lung tissue was collected more than 3 cm away from the tumor edge. A modified ARM-PCR protocol with three rounds of nested PCR amplified TCRbeta. Using its own MiXCR run on the multiplex PCR reads, TCRdb lists one record per CDR3 protein. The sample holds tens of thousands of distinct CDR3 sequences, 74% seen once. Sequenced sample: distant non-tumor lung tissue. The receptors here all came from an older woman with non-small cell lung cancer.

Of note for this clonotype: A read error may produce the germline difference seen at one junction end. The chain is built from TRBV28 and TRBJ2-3; D might be TRBD2 (6 bases). CDR3 length: 15 amino acids. Looked up from germline, CDR1 is MDHEN and CDR2 is SYDVKM. CDR3 in DNA: TGTACCAGCAGTCTTGGGGACTCGGGCCTAGATATGCAGTATTTT. This encodes CTSSLGDSGLDMQYF.

This clonotype was detected only a few times. V usage is TRBV5-1 and J usage is TRBJ2-3, with D perhaps given as TRBD1 or TRBD2 (5 bases each). This CDR3 has 17 residues. The germline gives CDR1 SGHRS, CDR2 YFSETQ. V lost 0 bases and J lost 0, with 14 bases in between. In DNA form, the CDR3 reads TGCGCCAGCAGCTTGGGGTCAGGGACCATGAGCACAGATACGCAGTATTTT. It specifies CASSLGSGTMSTDTQYF.

As to this clonotype: The CDR3 does not end in the conserved phenylalanine or tryptophan, so this is likely a read error. The gene calls are TRBV14 and TRBJ1-2; possible D gene TRBD1, 6 bases. The V end was cut by 4 bases, the J end by 8 bases, with 23 bases between. This CDR3 is 16 amino acids long. CDR1 SGHDN and CDR2 FVKESK come from the germline V gene. The chain's CDR3 is CASSRARGGWGIGYTL. DNA of the CDR3: TGTGCCAGCAGCCGAGCCAGGGGAGGGTGGGGTATCGGCTACACCTTA.

Points on this clonotype: Mismatch with germline at one junction end may stem from a read error. This sequence joins TRBV5-1 and TRBJ1-1; unclear D gene. The CDR3 has 16 amino acids. Germline CDR1 and CDR2: SGHRS and YFSETQ. The chain's CDR3 is CASSLADGEGATVACF. The CDR3 DNA reads as TGCGCCAGCAGCTTGGCCGATGGAGAGGGCGCCACTGTAGCTTGCTTT.

By share of the sample, this clonotype is medium-sized (0.01 to 0.1%). In DNA, the CDR3 is TGTGCCAGCAGCCAAGCGAGAATAAGGGAGCAGTTCTTC. It codes for CASSQARIREQFF. V usage is TRBV14 and J usage is TRBJ2-1, with no clear D. Trimming removed 1 base from V and 10 bases from J, with 11 bases in between. This CDR3 comprises 13 residues. Germline V gives CDR1 SGHDN, CDR2 FVKESK.

A remark on this clonotype: A much more abundant neighbour one base away suggests this may be a read error. The V call is TRBV5-4, the J call TRBJ1-5; D not resolved. V gave up 6 bases and J gave up 5 bases, with 24 bases separating them. CDR1 is SGHNT, CDR2 YYREEE, per germline (reference sequence). This CDR3 region has 17 residues. In nucleotides, the CDR3 is TGTGCCAGCACCTTCCCTCGCCTCTCGGGTTTTGATCAGCCCCAGCATTTT. Amino acid sequence: CASTFPRLSGFDQPQHF.

At least ten counts were recorded for this clonotype. The rearrangement joins TRBV7-9 to TRBJ1-1; the D is unclear. CDR1 SEHNR and CDR2 FQNEAQ come from the germline V gene (reference sequence). Trimming shortened V by 2 bases and J by 3 bases, and 7 bases separated the two germline ends. The CDR3 has 13 residues. The CDR3 bases are TGTGCCAGCAGCTTAACTGGGGACACTGAAGCTTTCTTT. It specifies CASSLTGDTEAFF.

In the case of this clonotype: One junction end disagrees with the germline gene, perhaps due to a read error. CDR3 amino acids: CASSFDRGRTGDLFF. CDR3 nucleotide sequence: TGTGCCAGCAGCTTTGACAGAGGGCGTACCGGGGATCTGTTTTTT. The rearrangement uses TRBV5-6 and TRBJ2-2; D tentatively reads TRBD1 or TRBD2 (5 bases each). This CDR3 comprises 15 residues. CDR1 and CDR2 from the germline V gene are SGHDT and YYEEEE. Using reference TRBV5-6 and TRBJ2-2 for the parts outside the CDR3, the full variable domain is DAGVTQSPTHLIKTRGQQVTLRCSPKSGHDTVSWYQQALGQGPQFIFQYYEEEERQRGNFPDRFSGHQFPNYSSELNVNALLLGDSALYLCASSFDRGRTGDLFFGEGSRLTVL.

At least ten counts were recorded for this clonotype. V and J are TRBV28 and TRBJ2-2; perhaps D is TRBD1 or TRBD2 (6 bases each). The CDR3 is 16 residues long. Trimming took 8 bases from V and 1 from J, leaving 17 bases between them. CDR1 and CDR2 from the germline V gene are MDHEN and SYDVKM. CDR3 coding DNA: TGTGCCAGCCCCCCTAGGGGGGCTGGGAACACCGGGGAGCTGTTTTTT. This translates into CASPPRGAGNTGELFF.

This chain uses TRBV21-1 with TRBJ1-3; TRBD1 reflects the table's D call only, with no check against the DNA. TRBV21-1 is a listed pseudogene. The CDR3 is 17 amino acids. The CDR3 DNA reads TGTGCCAACTGCAAATCATTCAGGGGCTGGGGGGGGAACACCATATATTTT. Its translation: CANCKSFRGWGGNTIYF.

Comments on this clonotype: A clone one base away is much larger, so this may be a read error. This chain links TRBV20-1 with TRBJ2-3; D not resolved. Trimming pared 5 bases from V and 6 bases from J, leaving 9 bases between. Germline-derived CDR1 and CDR2 are DFQATT and SNEGSKA (reference sequence). The CDR3 covers 11 residues. CDR3: CSAPSTDTQYF. CDR3 bases: TGCAGTGCTCCCTCCACCGATACGCAGTATTTT.

Only a few counts were recorded for this clonotype. V usage is TRBV11-2 and J usage is TRBJ2-7; 8 nucleotides agree with TRBD2. Trimming cost V 3 bases and J 3 bases; bases outside gene matches: 10. Looked up from germline, CDR1 is SGHAT and CDR2 is FQNNGV. The CDR3 extends over 16 amino acids. The CDR3 loop reads CASSLANGGAYYEQYF. CDR3 nucleotides: TGTGCCAGCAGCTTGGCTAACGGGGGGGCCTACTACGAGCAGTACTTC.

As regards this clonotype: The conserved phenylalanine or tryptophan is not found at the CDR3 terminus, so this likely reflects a read error. This chain uses TRBV5-4 with TRBJ1-2; TRBD1 might be the D (6 bases). CDR3 length equals 15 residues. Germline V CDR1 and CDR2: SGHNT, YYREEE (reference sequence). Trimming removed 1 base at V and 6 bases at J, with 16 bases between. CDR3 DNA: TGTGCCAGCAGCTTGACGTACAGGGACTTTGATGGCTACACCTCC. It encodes CASSLTYRDFDGYTS.

With regard to this clonotype: One junction end disagrees with the germline gene, perhaps due to a read error. The chain carries TRBV5-5 and TRBJ1-4; D may be TRBD1 (5 bases). The length of the CDR3 is 15 residues. The germline V gene encodes CDR1 SGHKS and CDR2 YYEKEE (reference sequence). CDR3 region: CASSLEGQLNEKLIF. The CDR3, as DNA: TGTGCCAGCAGCTTGGAAGGACAACTTAATGAAAAACTGATTTTT.

Notes on this clonotype: The conserved phenylalanine or tryptophan is not found at the CDR3 terminus, so this likely reflects a read error. The chain joins TRBV28 to TRBJ1-2; possibly TRBD1 for D (6 bases). The CDR3 covers 15 residues. CDR1 is MDHEN and CDR2 is SYDVKM in the germline V gene. The CDR3 region has the DNA TGTCCCAGCAGTTTATGGGGGGCGTCTAACTATGGCTACACCCTC. Encoded protein: CPSSLWGASNYGYTL.

The chain has TRBV6-1 and TRBJ2-7; D gene uncertain. Per germline, CDR1 MNHNS and CDR2 SASEGT. This CDR3 is 14 amino acids long. V lost 4 bases to trimming and J lost 0 bases, with 10 bases between them. CDR3 amino acids: CASSGRLLSYEQYF. In DNA form, the CDR3 reads TGTGCCAGCAGTGGGAGACTGCTCTCCTACGAGCAGTACTTC.

The V and J genes are TRBV6-2 or TRBV6-3 and TRBJ2-3; possible D gene TRBD2, 6 bases. The length of the CDR3 is 17 residues. Germline CDR1 and CDR2: MNHEY and SVGEGT. This chain's CDR3 is CVSSLRGETSGRDTQYF. The DNA of the CDR3 is TGTGTCAGTAGTTTGCGCGGAGAGACCTCCGGGAGAGATACGCAGTATTTT.

Concerning this clonotype itself: Since no conserved phenylalanine or tryptophan closes the CDR3, a read error is the likely cause. This chain links TRBV11-2 with TRBJ2-7, with a weak D call TRBD2 (5 bases). Germline loops: CDR1 SGHAT, CDR2 FQNNGV. V lost 5 bases and J 5 bases, leaving 19 bases between the germline ends. The CDR3 contains 15 residues. CDR3 DNA: TGTGCCAGCAGCCTAGCCCTACACTCGGCACACGAGCAGTACTCC. Translated, it gives CASSLALHSAHEQYS.

Remarks on this clonotype: The final CDR3 position lacks the conserved phenylalanine or tryptophan, pointing to a likely read error. This chain connects TRBV29-1 to TRBJ1-2, with D tentatively TRBD1 (6 bases). Germline CDR1 is SQVTM and CDR2 is ANQGSEA. The length of the CDR3 is 15 residues. CDR3: CIVEDRQGRMGGYTS. The CDR3 coding sequence is TGCATCGTTGAAGATCGGCAGGGGCGGATGGGTGGCTACACCTCA.

This clonotype was seen a handful of times. The chain carries TRBV29-1 and TRBJ2-5, with 7 bases matching TRBD2. J was trimmed by 4 bases and V by 1 base; bases with no gene match: 9. Per germline, CDR1 SQVTM and CDR2 ANQGSEA. The CDR3 has 15 residues. CDR3 bases: TGCAGCGTTGAAGTGCCCACGGGAGGAGTAGAGACCCAGTACTTC. It translates to CSVEVPTGGVETQYF.

The V gene is TRBV16, the J gene TRBJ2-1; D is unresolved. This CDR3 contains 13 residues. The V and J ends lost 7 bases and 6 bases respectively, with 13 bases between them. Germline assignment: CDR1 KGHSY and CDR2 FQNENV. CDR3 sequence: CASTTDLSNEQFF. CDR3 in DNA: TGTGCCAGCACAACTGATCTTAGCAATGAGCAGTTCTTC. Full variable domain (missing parts from reference TRBV16 and TRBJ2-1): GEEVAQTPKHLVRGEGQKAKLYCAPIKGHSYVFWYQQVLKNEFKFLISFQNENVFDETGMPKERFSAKCLPNSPCSLEIQATKLEDSAVYFCASTTDLSNEQFFGPGTRLTVL.

Remarks on this clonotype: A much more abundant neighbour one base away suggests this may be a read error. The chain is built from TRBV20-1 and TRBJ1-5; D is uncertain. The CDR3 is 11 amino acids. Germline CDR1 and CDR2: DFQATT and SNEGSKA (reference sequence). The V gene lost 6 bases and the J gene lost 2 bases, with 5 bases spanning the gap. The CDR3 sequence is CSASGNQPQHF. The CDR3 DNA is TGCAGTGCATCGGGCAATCAGCCCCAGCATTTT.

A note on this clonotype: A much larger clone differs from this one at a single base, so this may be a read error. This CDR3 is missing its conserved last phenylalanine or tryptophan, likely due to a read error. This chain uses TRBV25-1 with TRBJ2-1; perhaps D is TRBD1 or TRBD2 (5 bases each). V lost 5 bases and J 8 bases, leaving 19 bases between the germline ends. Germline V gene data show CDR1 as MGHDK and CDR2 as SYGVNS. The CDR3 is 15 residues long. CDR3 sequence: CASSPSARVGDEQFI. In DNA, the CDR3 is TGTGCCAGCAGTCCCTCGGCCCGGGTGGGGGATGAGCAGTTCATC.

With respect to this clonotype: A junction boundary mismatches the germline segment, possibly from a read error. The chain employs TRBV6-2 or TRBV6-3 and TRBJ2-1, with a tentative D call TRBD2 (5 bases). The CDR3 spans 15 residues. The germline V gene has CDR1 MNHEY and CDR2 SVGEGT. The CDR3 loop reads CASSYGLGESNGQFF. CDR3 sequence (DNA): TGCGCCAGTAGTTACGGTCTGGGAGAGAGCAATGGGCAGTTCTTC.

The sample holds many counts of this clonotype. The chain couples TRBV14 to TRBJ1-3; D gene ambiguous. This CDR3 region has 18 residues. The germline gives CDR1 SGHDN, CDR2 FVKESK. Trimming stripped 0 bases from V and 0 bases from J, with 15 bases between. The CDR3 region has the DNA TGTGCCAGCAGCCAAGATGTTCAACGGATGAACTCTGGAAACACCATATATTTT. It specifies CASSQDVQRMNSGNTIYF. The full variable domain, rest sourced from reference TRBV14 and TRBJ1-3, is EAGVTQFPSHSVIEKGQTVTLRCDPISGHDNLYWYRRVMGKEIKFLLHFVKESKQDESGMPNNRFLAERTGGTYSTLKVQPAELEDSGVYFCASSQDVQRMNSGNTIYFGEGSWLTVV.

This clonotype is a singleton in its sample. One junction end does not reproduce the germline sequence, and a read error may be involved. The V gene is TRBV5-5, the J gene TRBJ2-5; TRBD2 agrees at 11 bases. This CDR3 region has 16 residues. Germline V CDR1 and CDR2: SGHKS, YYEKEE (reference sequence). As DNA, the CDR3 is TGTGCCAGCAGCTTGGAGGTAGCGGGGGGGCTAGAGACCCAGTATTTC. It specifies CASSLEVAGGLETQYF. The full variable domain, rest sourced from reference TRBV5-5 and TRBJ2-5, is DAGVTQSPTHLIKTRGQQVTLRCSPISGHKSVSWYQQVLGQGPQFIFQYYEKEERGRGNFPDRFSARQFPNYSSELNVNALLLGDSALYLCASSLEVAGGLETQYFGPGTRLLVL.

Regarding this clonotype: A clone one base away is much larger, so this may be a read error. This chain connects TRBV5-1 to TRBJ2-5; D assignment may be TRBD1 or TRBD2 (5 bases each). There are 14 residues in the CDR3. CDR1 and CDR2 from the germline V gene are SGHRS and YFSETQ. The V end was cut by 5 bases, the J end by 5 bases, with 16 bases between. The CDR3 DNA follows: TGCGCCAGCAGATTCGGGGCAGGGAAGGAGACCCAGTACTTC. Protein sequence: CASRFGAGKETQYF.

This clonotype showed up just once. A much larger clone sits a single nucleotide away, making a read error possible. The chain recombines TRBV28 with TRBJ2-7, with D perhaps matching TRBD1 (6 bases). This CDR3 spans 15 amino acids. Germline loops: CDR1 MDHEN, CDR2 SYDVKM. The DNA of the CDR3 is TGTGTCAGCAGTAAACAGGGACCTGGGACCTACGAGCAGTACTTC. Its translation is CVSSKQGPGTYEQYF.

As for this clonotype: One junction end does not reproduce the germline sequence, and a read error may be involved. J is TRBJ2-1 and V is TRBV11-1; no reliable D call. Germline CDR1 SGHAT, CDR2 FQDESV (reference sequence). The CDR3 is 14 amino acids. The CDR3 coding sequence is TGTGCCAGCAGCAGGGCCGGTGGATTCGATGAGCCGTTCTTC. Translated: CASSRAGGFDEPFF. Filled out from reference TRBV11-1 and TRBJ2-1, the complete variable domain reads EAEVAQSPRYKITEKSQAVAFWCDPISGHATLYWYRQILGQGPELLVQFQDESVVDDSQLPKDRFSAERLKGVDSTLKIQPAELGDSAMYLCASSRAGGFDEPFFGPGTRLTVL.